What follows are 4 T cell receptor beta chains derived from one specimen sequenced in a study of Graves' ophthalmopathy and Graves' hyperthyroidism. Amplification targeted the TCR beta CDR3 regions, with RNA transcripts as the source material. The library came from an HTBI-primed first-round RT-PCR and a second-round multiplex PCR. TCRdb reprocessed the multiplex PCR reads with MiXCR, giving one entry per CDR3 protein. The table lists about 150,000 distinct CDR3 sequences, 30% to 45% of them singletons, with around 5.5% in the top ten. Input material: peripheral blood. The source of these receptors is a middle-aged woman with Graves' ophthalmopathy.

This clonotype occurred a few times. The rearrangement links TRBV12-3 or TRBV12-4 to TRBJ2-2, with D perhaps matching TRBD2 (7 bases). V dropped 3 bases and J dropped 6 bases, with 14 bases sitting between them. The CDR3 length is 15 residues. This CDR3 is CASSLGGRGSGELFF. The CDR3 nucleotides read TGTGCCAGCAGTTTGGGGGGGCGAGGATCCGGGGAGCTGTTTTTT.

J is TRBJ1-5 and V is TRBV12-3 or TRBV12-4; weak D call: TRBD1 (6 bases). The CDR3 runs 14 residues. Trimming took off 5 bases at V and 5 bases at J, with 13 bases between the two ends. CDR3 residues: CASSETTGYQPQHF. The CDR3 bases are TGTGCCAGCAGTGAGACGACAGGTTATCAGCCCCAGCATTTT.

This clonotype was seen at least ten times. This chain links TRBV12-3 or TRBV12-4 with TRBJ2-5, with D perhaps matching TRBD2 (5 bases). The CDR3 sequence is 14 residues long. V lost 1 base to trimming and J lost 2 bases, with 8 bases between them. The CDR3 reads CASSLGGQQETQYF. CDR3 bases: TGTGCCAGCAGTTTAGGCGGGCAGCAAGAGACCCAGTACTTC.

This clonotype was detected many times. This chain connects TRBV7-2 to TRBJ2-2, with a possible D match to TRBD1 (6 bases). This CDR3 spans 16 amino acids. Trimming removed 7 bases at V and 4 bases at J, with 19 bases between. The germline V gene encodes CDR1 SGHTA and CDR2 FQGNSA. The CDR3 DNA is TGTGCCAGCATCTTTAGCCCTGACAGGCCCACCGGGGAGCTGTTTTTT. The encoded protein is CASIFSPDRPTGELFF.